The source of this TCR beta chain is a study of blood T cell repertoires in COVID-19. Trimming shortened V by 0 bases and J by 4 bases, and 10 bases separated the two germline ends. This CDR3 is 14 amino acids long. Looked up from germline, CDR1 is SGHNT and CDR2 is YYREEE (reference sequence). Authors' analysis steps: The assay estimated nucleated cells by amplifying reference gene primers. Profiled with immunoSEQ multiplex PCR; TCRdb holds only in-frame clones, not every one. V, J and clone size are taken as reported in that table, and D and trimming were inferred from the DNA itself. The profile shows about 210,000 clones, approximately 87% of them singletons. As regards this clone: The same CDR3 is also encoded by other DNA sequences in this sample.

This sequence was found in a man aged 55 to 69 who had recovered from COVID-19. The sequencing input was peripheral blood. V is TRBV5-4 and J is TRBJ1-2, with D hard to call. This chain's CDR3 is CASSLGRDPYGYTF. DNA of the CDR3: TGTGCCAGCAGCTTGGGGAGGGATCCCTATGGCTACACCTTC.